The 4 T cell receptor beta chains given below trace back to one sample, sequenced in a study of tumor and adjacent non-tumor tissue in lung cancer. TCRbeta libraries were built with three rounds of nested PCR, modified from ARM-PCR. A single record per CDR3 protein comes from TCRdb applying MiXCR to the multiplex PCR reads. The table lists fewer than 150,000 distinct CDR3 sequences, approximately 70% of them singletons. No cell sorting was done before RNA was extracted from the tissue. Material for sequencing was lung tumor tissue. The receptors were sampled from a man aged 55 to 70 with small cell lung cancer.

As concerns this clonotype: Germline and junction disagree at one end, which may indicate a read error. This chain links TRBV29-1 with TRBJ1-3, with D hard to call. Germline lookup yields CDR1 SQVTM and CDR2 ANQGSEA. This CDR3 has 13 amino acids. CDR3 residues: CSVWTDSGNIIYF. The CDR3 nucleotides are TGCAGCGTCTGGACTGACTCTGGAAACATCATATATTTT.

The J gene is TRBJ2-3, the V gene TRBV4-2, with a tentative D call TRBD1 (5 bases). This CDR3 contains 14 residues. The germline V and J ends were trimmed by 6 bases and 2 bases, with 12 bases remaining between them. Germline V lookup: CDR1 LGHNA, CDR2 YNFKEQ. CDR3 bases: TGTGCCAGCAGTCCCAACAGGAACACAGATACGCAGTATTTT. Encoded protein: CASSPNRNTDTQYF.

Note on this clonotype: The germline gene is not matched at one end of the junction; a read error may be the cause. This chain connects TRBV20-1 to TRBJ2-1; 12 bases line up with TRBD2. The CDR3 has 15 amino acids. Looked up from germline, CDR1 is DFQATT and CDR2 is SNEGSKA (reference sequence). CDR3 sequence: CNADLAGGSYNEQFF. Here the CDR3 DNA reads TGCAATGCTGACCTAGCGGGAGGGTCCTACAATGAGCAGTTCTTC.

This clonotype was counted ten times or more. The chain joins TRBV29-1 to TRBJ2-1, with 10 bases lining up with TRBD2. CDR1 and CDR2 (germline): SQVTM, ANQGSEA. V was pared by 5 bases and J by 9 bases, with 7 bases of the junction left unmatched. The CDR3 is 13 residues long. This CDR3 is CSVSASGRGEQFF. In DNA, the CDR3 is TGCAGCGTTTCGGCTAGCGGGAGAGGTGAGCAGTTCTTC.